Shown below are 17 T cell receptor beta chains from a single sample sequenced in a study of blood T cell repertoires in COVID-19. Assay: immunoSEQ multiplex PCR; the TCRdb copy retains only in-frame clones and omits some. Seen here are around 31,000 clones, around 92% observed once, and the top ten hold around 0.53%. The sample taken for sequencing was peripheral blood. The origin of the receptors is a woman in her 40s with active or convalescent COVID-19.

The chain links TRBV4-2 to TRBJ2-5; D unclear. CDR1 is LGHNA and CDR2 is YNFKEQ in the germline V gene. V lost 2 bases and J lost 4, with 11 bases in between. The CDR3 loop spans 14 amino acids. The CDR3 region is CASSQTAARETQYF. CDR3 nucleotide sequence: TGTGCCAGCAGCCAAACTGCTGCGCGAGAGACCCAGTACTTC.

The V gene is TRBV30, the J gene TRBJ1-1; TRBD1 might be the D (5 bases). Trimming cost V 2 bases and J 8 bases, with 15 bases left between them. The CDR3 extends over 13 amino acids. Germline V gene sequence: CDR1 GTSNPN, CDR2 SVGIG (reference sequence). In DNA form, the CDR3 reads TGTGCCTGGAGTTGGGGGGGTGCGCAAGAAGCTTTCTTT. Protein product: CAWSWGGAQEAFF.

This clone was observed a single time. The V call is TRBV20-1, the J call TRBJ2-7, with D unresolved. The CDR3 has 11 residues. V gave up 5 bases and J gave up 4 bases, with 9 bases separating them. Germline CDR1 and CDR2: DFQATT and SNEGSKA (reference sequence). The CDR3 DNA reads as TGCAGTGCTGTCGAGCTGTACGAGCAGTACTTC. It codes for CSAVELYEQYF.

The chain employs TRBV2 and TRBJ2-3; 15 positions agree with TRBD2. The trim removed 6 bases at V and 6 bases at J, leaving 7 bases unmatched. Germline CDR1 reads SNHLY; CDR2 reads FYNNEI. This CDR3 has 16 amino acids. The CDR3: CASSPGLAGGPDTQYF. For the CDR3, the DNA is TGTGCCAGCAGCCCCGGACTAGCGGGAGGGCCGGATACGCAGTATTTT.

The genes are TRBV6-5 and TRBJ2-1; 10 bases fit TRBD2. Germline values: CDR1 MNHEY, CDR2 SVGAGI. The CDR3 is 16 residues long. V was pared by 4 bases and J by 5 bases, with 8 bases of the junction left unmatched. The CDR3 loop is CASSFTGTSVDNEQFF. The CDR3 DNA reads TGTGCCAGCAGTTTCACCGGGACTAGCGTAGACAATGAGCAGTTCTTC.

The chain links TRBV3-1 (or the pseudogene TRBV3-2) to TRBJ2-1; 11 bases fit TRBD2. The CDR3 is 15 amino acids. Germline CDR1 and CDR2: LGHDT and YNNKEL (reference sequence). With 3 bases clipped from V and 4 bases from J, the junction kept 2 bases outside the gene matches. The DNA for the CDR3 is TGTGCCAGCAGCCAGACTAGCGGGGTTTACAATGAGCAGTTCTTC. Protein: CASSQTSGVYNEQFF.

This chain connects TRBV7-3 to TRBJ2-1, with TRBD2 identical over 10 bases. Germline trimming cut 3 bases from V and 7 bases from J; bases unmatched to any gene: 9. This CDR3 is 16 amino acids long. Germline lookup yields CDR1 SGHTA and CDR2 FQGTGA. This chain's CDR3 is CASSFWSSGSTNEQFF. For the CDR3, the DNA is TGTGCCAGCAGCTTTTGGTCTAGCGGGAGTACGAATGAGCAGTTCTTC. Full variable domain (missing parts from reference TRBV7-3 and TRBJ2-1): GAGVSQTPSNKVTEKGKYVELRCDPISGHTALYWYRQSLGQGPEFLIYFQGTGAADDSGLPNDRFFAVRPEGSVSTLKIQRTERGDSAVYLCASSFWSSGSTNEQFFGPGTRLTVL.

V gene TRBV9 combines with J gene TRBJ2-7, with a weak D call TRBD2 (5 bases). The CDR3 loop spans 15 amino acids. CDR1 is SGDLS and CDR2 is YYNGEE in the germline V gene. V lost 0 bases and J lost 5, with 15 bases in between. CDR3 nucleotides: TGTGCCAGCAGCGTAGTAATCGCGGGTCGGAACGAGCAGTACTTC. Translated: CASSVVIAGRNEQYF. The full variable domain, in which reference TRBV9 and TRBJ2-7 provide the parts outside the CDR3, is DSGVTQTPKHLITATGQRVTLRCSPRSGDLSVYWYQQSLDQGLQFLIQYYNGEERAKGNILERFSAQQFPDLHSELNLSSLELGDSALYFCASSVVIAGRNEQYFGPGTRLTVT.

CDR3 region: CASKQGANTGELFF. The CDR3 nucleotides are TGTGCCAGCAAACAAGGGGCGAACACCGGGGAGCTGTTTTTT. V and J are TRBV6-6 and TRBJ2-2; D possibly corresponds to TRBD1 (5 bases). V was pared by 7 bases and J by 0 bases, with 9 bases between. Looked up from germline, CDR1 is MNHNY and CDR2 is SVGAGI (reference sequence). The CDR3 is 14 residues long.

The rearrangement uses TRBV12-3 or TRBV12-4 and TRBJ1-1; D unresolved. V dropped 3 bases and J dropped 4 bases, with 9 bases sitting between them. This CDR3 has 13 amino acids. The CDR3 loop reads CASSLLVRTEAFF. The CDR3, as DNA: TGTGCCAGCAGTTTGCTGGTGCGCACTGAAGCTTTCTTT.

The chain employs TRBV5-1 and TRBJ2-1, with D perhaps matching TRBD2 (6 bases). This CDR3 spans 14 amino acids. V was clipped by 6 bases and J by 7 bases, with 17 bases between them. CDR1 SGHRS and CDR2 YFSETQ come from the germline V gene. CDR3 residues: CASTTIAAPNEQFF. The DNA of the CDR3 is TGCGCCAGCACAACAATAGCGGCACCTAATGAGCAGTTCTTC.

The rearrangement uses TRBV7-2 and TRBJ2-7, with TRBD1 matching 8 bases. Trimming cost V 5 bases and J 0 bases; bases outside gene matches: 12. Per germline, CDR1 SGHTA and CDR2 FQGNSA. This CDR3 has 17 amino acids. The CDR3 loop is CASSLQGARSFSYEQYF. The CDR3 nucleotides are TGTGCCAGCAGCCTTCAGGGGGCGCGATCCTTCTCCTACGAGCAGTACTTC.

The chain joins TRBV6-1 to TRBJ2-5, with a tentative D call TRBD2 (5 bases). Trimming pared 0 bases from V and 2 bases from J, leaving 19 bases between. Germline V gives CDR1 MNHNS, CDR2 SASEGT. This CDR3 comprises 18 residues. Here the CDR3 DNA reads TGTGCCAGCAGTGAAGCGGCCGGCGGGTGGGCCGAACAAGAGACCCAGTACTTC. It is translated as CASSEAAGGWAEQETQYF.

This clone was seen a single time. V is TRBV7-6 and J is TRBJ1-1, with D perhaps TRBD1 (5 bases). The CDR3 length is 17 residues. CDR1 and CDR2 (germline): SGHVS, FNYEAQ. Trimming took 5 bases from V and 6 from J, leaving 25 bases between them. The CDR3 is CASSPARVGALRAEAFF. CDR3 DNA sequence: TGTGCCAGCAGCCCCGCTCGGGTAGGGGCTTTAAGAGCTGAAGCTTTCTTT.

V and J are TRBV9 and TRBJ2-1; 9 positions match TRBD2. With V trimmed by 3 bases and J by 6 bases, 1 base remained unmatched. Germline CDR1 SGDLS, CDR2 YYNGEE. This CDR3 is 13 amino acids long. The CDR3 here is CASSGLAANEQFF. The CDR3 DNA reads TGTGCCAGCAGCGGACTAGCGGCCAATGAGCAGTTCTTC.

This rearrangement joins TRBV21-1 to TRBJ1-1; the table's D gene call, TRBD1, was not cross checked with the DNA. TRBV21-1 is tagged as a pseudogene. This CDR3 region has 13 residues. CDR3 sequence (DNA): TGTGCCAGCAGCCCACAGGGGAACACTGAAGCTTTCTTT. This sequence encodes CASSPQGNTEAFF.

The V gene is TRBV6-5, the J gene TRBJ2-1; D possibly corresponds to TRBD1 (6 bases). V dropped 6 bases and J dropped 6 bases, with 12 bases sitting between them. CDR1 MNHEY and CDR2 SVGAGI come from the germline V gene. This CDR3 spans 13 amino acids. CDR3 sequence (DNA): TGTGCCAGCAGGCAGGGGTTGGGCAATGAGCAGTTCTTC. The encoded protein is CASRQGLGNEQFF.